This is a list of T cell receptor beta chains from one sample in a study of T cell changes during pregnancy in multiple sclerosis. Produced via immunoSEQ multiplex PCR; TCRdb's table is partial and in-frame only. Seen here are about 70,000 clones, approximately 90% observed once, and the top ten hold roughly 2.1%. Sequencing used peripheral blood, obtained in the second trimester of pregnancy. The receptors derive from a female donor in good health, enrolled as a control in a pregnancy study. Both conserved end residues are part of each CDR3. The D gene is left open where the match is weak. The size of a clone is reported for some rows only, either as once, few or many, or as a class for expanded clones.

>few|TRBV7-3|.|TRBJ1-4|15
TGTGCCAGCAGCCCGCATCAGGGCCGGTTGGAAAAACTGTTTTTT
CASSPHQGRLEKLFF
>.|TRBV11-2|TRBD1|TRBJ2-7|15
TGTGCCAGCAGCTTAGGTGGGACAGGGGGGTACGAGCAGTACTTC
CASSLGGTGGYEQYF
>.|TRBV7-9|TRBD1|TRBJ1-2|14
TGTGCCAGCAGCTTCGGACTGGACAGGGCTGGCTACACCTTC
CASSFGLDRAGYTF
>few|TRBV14|.|TRBJ1-6|14
TGTGCCAGCAGCCGGGACTTTTATAATTCACCCCTCCACTTT
CASSRDFYNSPLHF
>few|TRBV6-1|.|TRBJ1-1|11
TGTGCCACCCAGACGGCGGGTGAAGCTTTCTTT
CATQTAGEAFF
>.|TRBV11-1|.|TRBJ1-2|13
TGTGCCAGCAGCTCGCTGGGGGGTTATGGCTACACCTTC
CASSSLGGYGYTF
>.|TRBV6-6|TRBD1|TRBJ2-1|15
TGTGCCAGCAGTTCCCCCGGACAGGGGGCCGGTGAGCAGTTCTTC
CASSSPGQGAGEQFF
>.|TRBV7-8|.|TRBJ2-7|14
TGTGCCAGCAGCTCCAATACAGGCTCCTACGAGCAGTACTTC
CASSSNTGSYEQYF
>.|TRBV7-6|.|TRBJ2-5|14
TGTGCCAGCAGCCAAAAAGGGGACACTGAGACCCAGTACTTC
CASSQKGDTETQYF
>.|TRBV5-1|.|TRBJ1-1|16
TGCGCCAGCAGCCTTCAATCGGGACTCTTGAACACTGAAGCTTTCTTT
CASSLQSGLLNTEAFF
>once|TRBV2|.|TRBJ2-5|10
TGTGCGATTGGAGACCAGACCCAGTACTTC
CAIGDQTQYF
>.|TRBV7-3|.|TRBJ1-2|14
TGTGCCAGCAGCTTAGGGCAGAAAAACTATGGCTACACCTTC
CASSLGQKNYGYTF
>.|TRBV30|.|TRBJ1-6|14
TGTGCCTGGAGACAGGGACGGATTAATTCACCCCTCCACTTT
CAWRQGRINSPLHF
>.|TRBV19|.|TRBJ1-1|14
TGTGCCAGTAGTACCCAAGGACAGCTGACCGAAGCTTTCTTT
CASSTQGQLTEAFF
>.|TRBV9|.|TRBJ1-5|14
TGTGCCAGCAGCGTAGGGGGGGTCAATCAGCCCCAGCATTTT
CASSVGGVNQPQHF
>.|TRBV7-2|.|TRBJ2-7|15
TGTGCCAGCAGCTTAGGTAGCGAGAGCTCCTACGAGCAGTACTTC
CASSLGSESSYEQYF
>.|TRBV7-6|TRBD2|TRBJ2-5|13
TGTGCCAGCAGCTTTGGGGGGGGAGAGACCCAGTACTTC
CASSFGGGETQYF
>once|TRBV11-1|.|TRBJ2-5|14
TGTGCCAGCAGCTTAGGGAGAGGGCGGAAGACCCAGTACTTC
CASSLGRGRKTQYF
>.|TRBV7-8|.|TRBJ1-5|12
TGTGCCAGCAGCTCTGGACAGCGGCCCCAGCATTTT
CASSSGQRPQHF
>.|TRBV2|.|TRBJ1-4|13
TGTGCCACCGCCCGAGGCACTAATGAAAAACTGTTTTTT
CATARGTNEKLFF
>.|TRBV5-1|.|TRBJ1-2|14
TGCGCCAGCACCACAGGCGTATCCCCTTATGGCTACACCTTC
CASTTGVSPYGYTF
>.|TRBV5-4|.|TRBJ2-3|14
TGTGCCAGCAGCTTGGAGGAGACTGGAGATACGCAGTATTTT
CASSLEETGDTQYF
>.|TRBV5-6|TRBD2|TRBJ2-3|18
TGTGCCAGCAGCCTACCTAGCGGGGGGGCGTACGGCACAGATACGCAGTATTTT
CASSLPSGGAYGTDTQYF
>once|TRBV29-1|.|TRBJ1-2|10
TGCAGCGCCTATCAACAGGGCTACACCTTC
CSAYQQGYTF
>.|TRBV7-3|TRBD1|TRBJ2-3|14
TGTGCCAGCAGCCTAGGACAGGGAACAGATACGCAGTATTTT
CASSLGQGTDTQYF
>.|TRBV18|.|TRBJ1-3|15
TGTGCCAGCTCACTGGGGACATATACTGGAAACACCATATATTTT
CASSLGTYTGNTIYF
>.|TRBV7-3|TRBD1|TRBJ2-3|15
TGTGCCAGCAGCCCCCGGACAGGGGGCACAGATACGCAGTATTTT
CASSPRTGGTDTQYF